The rows below give T cell receptor beta chains drawn from one sample of a study of cytomegalovirus exposure and HLA in healthy donors. TCRdb's copy holds only in-frame clones and misses some; the assay was immunoSEQ multiplex PCR. This sample has around 190,000 clones, with around nine tenths found just once. The sample was PBMCs. The receptors stem from a man in his thirties or forties in good health and CMV-seropositive. The CDR3 runs from the conserved cysteine through the conserved F or W. D genes are given only for firm matches. For some rows the clone size is stated as once, few or many, or as a class when expanded; others skip it.

TRBJ2-7 | NA | NA | TRBV28 | TGTGCCAGCAGTTTAGTGACCTCCGAGCAGTACTTC | CASSLVTSEQYF
TRBJ2-7 | NA | NA | TRBV6-1 | TGTGCCAGCAGAAGGGGACCCGCGGGCTACGAGCAGTACTTC | CASRRGPAGYEQYF
TRBJ2-3 | NA | NA | TRBV5-1 | TGCGCCAGCAGCTTGGCCACGGGGGGCGCGGGAGATACGCAGTATTTT | CASSLATGGAGDTQYF
TRBJ1-1 | NA | TRBD1 | TRBV2 | TGTGCCACTCAGGGGGTCGGAGACACTGAAGCTTTCTTT | CATQGVGDTEAFF
TRBJ1-5 | NA | NA | TRBV6-5 | TGTGCCAGCAGTGGACGACAGACGAATCAGCCCCAGCATTTT | CASSGRQTNQPQHF
TRBJ2-2 | NA | NA | TRBV28 | TGTGCCAGCAGTTTTCTCGTAAATAAAAGCAGGGGCACAAGTGTCGGGGAGCTGTTTTTT | CASSFLVNKSRGTSVGELFF
TRBJ2-5 | NA | TRBD2 | TRBV25-1 | TGTGCCAGCAGTGAATATGGTAGCGGGACGCAAGAGACCCAGTACTTC | CASSEYGSGTQETQYF
TRBJ1-1 | NA | NA | TRBV13 | TGTGCCAGCAATACGGGTAACACTGAAGCTTTCTTT | CASNTGNTEAFF
TRBJ2-7 | NA | NA | TRBV2 | TGTGCCAGTAAACAGGCTGACTCCTACGAGCAGTACTTC | CASKQADSYEQYF
TRBJ1-2 | NA | NA | TRBV29-1 | TGCAGCGTTGAGGGACCCCTTAACTATGGCTACACCTTC | CSVEGPLNYGYTF
TRBJ1-4 | NA | NA | TRBV2 | TGTGCCAGCAGTTCCGACAGGAGATCTGAAAAACTGTTTTTT | CASSSDRRSEKLFF
TRBJ2-2 | NA | TRBD1 | TRBV6-6 | TGTGCCAGCAGTAGGGTGGGGACAGGGGAAGGGGAGCTGTTTTTT | CASSRVGTGEGELFF
TRBJ2-7 | NA | NA | TRBV7-6 | TGTGCCAGCAGCTTAGGTCTTTCTACTATTAACTACGAGCAGTACTTC | CASSLGLSTINYEQYF
TRBJ2-5 | NA | TRBD2 | TRBV28 | TGTGCCAGCAGTTTCACTAGCGGGGACCAAGAGACCCAGTACTTC | CASSFTSGDQETQYF
TRBJ1-1 | NA | TRBD1 | TRBV19 | TGTGCCAGTAGTATCCCGGACAGGATGAGAGCTTTCTTT | CASSIPDRMRAFF
TRBJ2-7 | NA | NA | TRBV7-3 | TGTGCCAGCAGCTTAAATTGGCTTGCGAGGGAGCAGTACTTC | CASSLNWLAREQYF
TRBJ2-7 | NA | NA | TRBV27 | TGTGCCAGCAGTCCGGACCGGGCCTACGAGCAGTACTTC | CASSPDRAYEQYF
TRBJ2-1 | NA | NA | TRBV7-9 | TGTGCCAGCAGCCCCGGATACAGTTCAGGCAATGAGCAGTTCTTC | CASSPGYSSGNEQFF
TRBJ2-7 | NA | NA | TRBV27 | TGTGCCAGCCGATCCGGAGCCTACGAGCAGTACTTC | CASRSGAYEQYF
TRBJ1-4 | NA | NA | TRBV6-5 | TGTGCCAGCAGTTACTCCGCCGGTGAAAAACTGTTTTTT | CASSYSAGEKLFF
TRBJ2-7 | NA | TRBD1 | TRBV7-3 | TGTGCCAGCAGCTCAGGACAGGTTTTTTCTGACGAGCAGTACTTC | CASSSGQVFSDEQYF
TRBJ2-1 | NA | NA | TRBV6-5 | TGTGCCAGCAGTCGGGACAGTTGGGGGGGGAAGCAGTTCTTC | CASSRDSWGGKQFF
TRBJ2-6 | NA | NA | TRBV4-3 | TGCGCCAGCAGCCAAGAGTCAGGTAGCACTGGGGCCAACGTCCTGACTTTC | CASSQESGSTGANVLTF
TRBJ2-7 | NA | NA | TRBV18 | TGTGCCAGCTCACCACCCACGACCCTCGGGGAGCAGTACTTC | CASSPPTTLGEQYF
TRBJ2-7 | NA | TRBD1 | TRBV19 | TGTGCCAGTAGTATGATGGGACAGGCCTACGAGCAGTACTTC | CASSMMGQAYEQYF
TRBJ2-3 | NA | NA | TRBV6-4 | TGTGCCAGCAGTGACCCGCCCACAGATACGCAGTATTTT | CASSDPPTDTQYF
TRBJ1-1 | many | NA | TRBV6-5 | TGTGCCAGCACCCCAATGGGTCTCACTGAAGCTTTCTTT | CASTPMGLTEAFF
TRBJ1-2 | NA | NA | TRBV4-1 | TGCGCCAGCAGCCAAGTACCCCCTAGGGGAGGGGCAGGGGACTTAGGAAACTATGGCTACACCTTC | CASSQVPPRGGAGDLGNYGYTF
TRBJ2-7 | NA | TRBD1 | TRBV29-1 | TGCAGCGCCGAGGGACAGGGGGCCTACGAGCAGTACTTC | CSAEGQGAYEQYF
TRBJ2-5 | NA | TRBD1 | TRBV2 | TGTGCCAGCAGTGAAGACAGGGGGCTCCAAGAGACCCAGTACTTC | CASSEDRGLQETQYF
TRBJ2-4 | NA | TRBD1 | TRBV6-1 | TGTGCCAGCAGTGGGACAGGGGCATCCAAAAACATTCAGTACTTC | CASSGTGASKNIQYF
TRBJ2-3 | NA | NA | TRBV29-1 | TGCAGCTCCGCATTAGGGGGTAGCACAGATACGCAGTATTTT | CSSALGGSTDTQYF
TRBJ2-2 | NA | NA | TRBV27 | TGTGCCAGCAGTTTAGTTTTGGTAGCAGGGCTCTCCGGGGAGCTGTTTTTT | CASSLVLVAGLSGELFF
TRBJ1-5 | NA | NA | TRBV7-9 | TGTGCCAGCAGCTTAGACAAAGCAGTCAGGAATTTT | CASSLDKAVRNF
TRBJ1-4 | NA | NA | TRBV4-1 | TGCGCCAGCAGCCAGGGGTGGAATGAAAAACTGTTTTTT | CASSQGWNEKLFF
TRBJ2-5 | NA | TRBD2 | TRBV30 | TGTGCCTGGGGACTAGCGGGGGTGTTCGAAGAGACCCAGTACTTC | CAWGLAGVFEETQYF
TRBJ2-6 | NA | NA | TRBV9 | TGTGCCAGCAGCGCCGGCCAGGGCGGCTCTGGGGCCAACGTCCTGACTTTC | CASSAGQGGSGANVLTF
TRBJ1-1 | NA | TRBD1 | TRBV7-8 | TGTGCCAGCAGCCCTCGGACAGGGATGAACACTGAAGCTTTCTTT | CASSPRTGMNTEAFF
TRBJ1-5 | NA | NA | TRBV7-2 | TGTGCCAGCAGCATGGACCGGAACAATCAGCCCCAGCATTTT | CASSMDRNNQPQHF
TRBJ1-5 | NA | TRBD1 | TRBV18 | TGTGCCAGCTCACCGGGACAGGGGTCTGGGAATCAGCCCCAGCATTTT | CASSPGQGSGNQPQHF